Listed below are T cell receptor beta chains from one sample, sequenced in a study of beta chain features in type 1 diabetes. The table came from immunoSEQ multiplex PCR; TCRdb's copy has only in-frame clones and leaves some out. The sample carries 150,000 or so clones, roughly 50% recorded once. The sample taken for sequencing was Tregs from blood. The source of these receptors is a man between 18 and 29 years old in good health. CDR3s include the opening cysteine and the closing phenylalanine or tryptophan. Clone size is not always given. Where it is, it says once, few, many or a class for expanded clones.

abundance	v_gene	j_gene	CDR3aa
many	TRBV7-2	TRBJ2-7	CASSGQGVGEQYF
few	TRBV19	TRBJ2-7	CASGGSLYEQYF
few	TRBV4-3	TRBJ2-1	CASSQGIYALERNEQFF
few	TRBV6-1	TRBJ2-1	CASSAGTSGSSYNEQFF
NA	TRBV5-6	TRBJ1-2	CASSLKVGQGNYGYTF
NA	TRBV30	TRBJ1-4	CAWSTGLTEKLFF
few	TRBV7-9	TRBJ2-7	CASGPSGSLSYEQYF
NA	TRBV28	TRBJ1-5	CASSTGGYRNQPQHF
few	TRBV29-1	TRBJ2-7	CSVAAGTYEQYF
NA	TRBV7-3	TRBJ2-3	CASSARTATDTQYF
few	TRBV6-1	TRBJ2-3	CASREGITDTQYF
NA	TRBV29-1	TRBJ1-1	CSVGLLTGWTEAFF
NA	TRBV7-9	TRBJ2-5	CASSLSWLARETQYF
few	TRBV7-2	TRBJ2-5	CASSWGSLGETQYF
NA	TRBV4-3	TRBJ2-7	CASSQEGQGIYEQYF
few	TRBV28	TRBJ2-7	CASRETGTYEQYF
NA	TRBV10-3	TRBJ2-7	CAIRGTGRDERDLTYEQYF
few	TRBV7-9	TRBJ2-1	CASSLISARGQFF
NA	TRBV4-3	TRBJ2-7	CASSQAQGRYEQYF
NA	TRBV7-2	TRBJ1-2	CASSLGGGQGGLRGYTF
NA	TRBV19	TRBJ1-2	CASIRPGENGYTF
once	TRBV6-5	TRBJ2-3	CASRPGSYTDTQYF
few	TRBV7-9	TRBJ1-1	CASSSTDRTNTEAFF
NA	TRBV7-9	TRBJ2-7	CASSLGRGSEQYF
NA	TRBV15	TRBJ2-2	CATSTGQGYTGELFF
few	TRBV6-6	TRBJ2-7	CASTGDPSYEQYF
few	TRBV7-8	TRBJ2-7	CASSKGQGVIPYEQYF
few	TRBV2	TRBJ2-3	CASRESADTQYF
NA	TRBV2	TRBJ2-1	CASSVIRGPYNEQFF
NA	TRBV7-9	TRBJ1-4	CASSTQGAVQNEKLFF
NA	TRBV7-2	TRBJ2-7	CASSPTWGSGRAQSEQYF
few	TRBV6-1	TRBJ2-2	CASSLQGANTGELFF
NA	TRBV4-1	TRBJ2-2	CASTPRGANTGELFF
NA	TRBV19	TRBJ2-7	CASSPRQLSYEQYF
NA	TRBV6-6	TRBJ1-1	CASSPLSGNTEAFF
once	TRBV7-2	TRBJ1-4	CASSLVGEKLFF
NA	TRBV7-2	TRBJ1-3	CASSFSDNPGNTIYF
NA	TRBV7-9	TRBJ1-5	CASSSPRDRGDQPQHF
once	TRBV27	TRBJ2-5	CASRVAGLKTQYF
NA	TRBV7-2	NA	CASSQLQGDSGRGDEQYF
NA	TRBV5-4	TRBJ1-5	CASSLLGQPQHF
few	TRBV11-2	TRBJ2-2	CASSFRAGDTGELFF